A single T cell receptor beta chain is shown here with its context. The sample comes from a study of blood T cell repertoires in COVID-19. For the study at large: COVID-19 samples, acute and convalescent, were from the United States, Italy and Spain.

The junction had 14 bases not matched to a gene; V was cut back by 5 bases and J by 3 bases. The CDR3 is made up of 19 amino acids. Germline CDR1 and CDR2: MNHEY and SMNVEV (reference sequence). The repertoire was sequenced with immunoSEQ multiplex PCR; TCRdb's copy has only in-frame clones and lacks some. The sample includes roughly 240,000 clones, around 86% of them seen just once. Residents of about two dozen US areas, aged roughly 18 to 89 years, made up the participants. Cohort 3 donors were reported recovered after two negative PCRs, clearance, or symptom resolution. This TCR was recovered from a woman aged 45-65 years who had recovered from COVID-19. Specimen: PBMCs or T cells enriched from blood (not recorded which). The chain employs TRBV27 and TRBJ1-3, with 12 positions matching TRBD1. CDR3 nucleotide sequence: TGTGCCAGCAGTCCAATCATCATGGGACAGGGGGCGATTGGAAACACCATATATTTT. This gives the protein CASSPIIMGQGAIGNTIYF.